Following are 20 T cell receptor beta chains from one sample sequenced in a study of shared clonotypes between healthy human individuals. Measured with immunoSEQ multiplex PCR; TCRdb has only the in-frame clones, and not every one. In the table there are approximately 2,000,000 clones, about nine tenths of which are singletons. What was sequenced was naive CD4+ T cells from PBMCs. Subset in this sample: CD45RA+ positively selected. The receptors were sampled from a man between 18 and 35 years old in good health. Some clones in this sample may be carry-over from other donors' samples.

Notes on this clone: Other DNA variants within this sample encode the same CDR3. The chain employs TRBV28 and TRBJ2-7; no firm D call. The CDR3 extends over 11 amino acids. The V gene's germline CDR1 is MDHEN and CDR2 SYDVKM. V lost 5 bases and J lost 4, with 6 bases in between. The CDR3 region is CASSRGYEQYF. CDR3 nucleotide sequence: TGTGCCAGCAGTCGTGGATACGAGCAGTACTTC. Using reference TRBV28 and TRBJ2-7 for the parts outside the CDR3, the full variable domain is DVKVTQSSRYLVKRTGEKVFLECVQDMDHENMFWYRQDPGLGLRLIYFSYDVKMKEKGDIPEGYSVSREKKERFSLILESASTNQTSMYLCASSRGYEQYFGPGTRLTVT.

In nucleotides, the CDR3 is TGCGCCAGCAGCAATGACAGGACCTTTCGTGGCTACACCTTC. Protein: CASSNDRTFRGYTF. The chain joins TRBV5-1 to TRBJ1-2; tentatively, D is TRBD1 (6 bases). The CDR3 is made up of 14 amino acids. V gave up 4 bases and J gave up 7 bases, with 17 bases separating them. Per germline, CDR1 SGHRS and CDR2 YFSETQ.

The chain has TRBV6-1 and TRBJ1-1; D perhaps matches TRBD1 (5 bases). V was shortened by 4 bases and J by 0 bases, with 18 bases between the two germline ends. This CDR3 has 17 amino acids. Germline V gene data show CDR1 as MNHNS and CDR2 as SASEGT. The CDR3 bases are TGTGCCAGCAGTGTACGAGGGGCCCAATACGTGAACACTGAAGCTTTCTTT. Residues: CASSVRGAQYVNTEAFF.

The V call is TRBV7-9, the J call TRBJ1-1, with D tentatively TRBD1 (6 bases). V was shortened by 5 bases and J by 1 base, with 17 bases between the two germline ends. The CDR3 extends over 16 amino acids. Germline V lookup: CDR1 SEHNR, CDR2 FQNEAQ (reference sequence). The CDR3 loop is CASSIGGGQPNTEAFF. CDR3 DNA sequence: TGTGCCAGCAGCATAGGGGGTGGTCAGCCGAACACTGAAGCTTTCTTT.

On this clone itself: The same CDR3 is also encoded by other DNA sequences in this sample. This sequence joins TRBV7-2 and TRBJ1-5; D gene uncertain. Germline CDR1 reads SGHTA; CDR2 reads FQGNSA. V shed 0 bases and J shed 5 bases, with 5 bases lying between them. The CDR3 spans 13 residues. CDR3 amino acids: CASSLARDQPQHF. CDR3 DNA sequence: TGTGCCAGCAGCTTAGCCAGAGATCAGCCCCAGCATTTT.

The V and J genes are TRBV27 and TRBJ2-5; 11 positions agree with TRBD1. The germline V gene has CDR1 MNHEY and CDR2 SMNVEV (reference sequence). CDR3 length: 14 amino acids. V shed 6 bases and J 4 bases; nucleotides not matched to a gene: 4. CDR3: CASRGTGGGETQYF. The CDR3 nucleotides read TGTGCCAGCAGGGGGACAGGGGGTGGAGAGACCCAGTACTTC.

V is TRBV5-1 and J is TRBJ1-1; a weak D match, TRBD1 (5 bases). Germline CDR1 and CDR2: SGHRS and YFSETQ. V dropped 3 bases and J dropped 11 bases, with 17 bases sitting between them. This CDR3 has 13 residues. CDR3 bases: TGCGCCAGCAGCTCTCGGGACCCGACCGTCGCTTTCTTT. This gives the protein CASSSRDPTVAFF.

About this clone: The sample has other DNA sequences that encode this CDR3 too. CDR3 amino acids: CASSLSWAEQYF. CDR3 in DNA: TGTGCCAGCAGTTTAAGTTGGGCCGAGCAGTACTTC. The chain employs TRBV28 and TRBJ2-7; no clear D gene. The length of the CDR3 is 12 residues. Germline CDR1 MDHEN, CDR2 SYDVKM. The germline V and J ends were trimmed by 2 bases and 6 bases, with 8 bases remaining between them.

The V call is TRBV2, the J call TRBJ2-7; D gene uncertain. The CDR3 runs to 11 residues. Trimming shortened V by 9 bases and J by 4 bases, and 10 bases separated the two germline ends. Germline V gene sequence: CDR1 SNHLY, CDR2 FYNNEI. The CDR3 region is CASCIAYEQYF. The CDR3 DNA reads as TGTGCCAGTTGTATAGCTTACGAGCAGTACTTC. The variable domain in full, completed from reference TRBV2 and TRBJ2-7, reads EPEVTQTPSHQVTQMGQEVILRCVPISNHLYFYWYRQILGQKVEFLVSFYNNEISEKSEIFDDQFSVERPDGSNFTLKIRSTKLEDSAMYFCASCIAYEQYFGPGTRLTVT.

The chain combines TRBV5-1 with TRBJ2-2, with TRBD2 identical over 7 bases. Unmatched junction bases numbered 4, after V lost 5 bases and J lost 0 bases. CDR3 size: 15 residues. Germline CDR1 and CDR2: SGHRS and YFSETQ. CDR3 sequence reads: CASRRGVTNTGELFF. DNA for the CDR3: TGCGCCAGCAGACGGGGGGTAACGAACACCGGGGAGCTGTTTTTT.

The V and J genes are TRBV15 and TRBJ1-5; 7 bases map to TRBD1. The CDR3 runs 15 residues. CDR1 LNHNV and CDR2 YYDKDF come from the germline V gene (reference sequence). J lost 0 bases, V lost 1 base, and 0 bases had no gene match. The CDR3 DNA follows: TGTGCCACCAGCAGAGGACAGGGTAGCAATCAGCCCCAGCATTTT. Its protein product is CATSRGQGSNQPQHF.

This rearrangement joins TRBV7-9 to TRBJ1-4; D ambiguous. V was clipped by 5 bases and J by 5 bases, with 15 bases between them. The CDR3 is 15 residues long. The germline CDR1 and CDR2 sequences are SEHNR and FQNEAQ (reference sequence). The CDR3 DNA follows: TGTGCCAGCAGCCCAACGCCCTCCGCCAATGAAAAACTGTTTTTT. Its protein is CASSPTPSANEKLFF.

The CDR3 loop is CASRSTGRNTEAFF. CDR3 nucleotide sequence: TGTGCCAGCAGATCGACAGGCCGGAACACTGAAGCTTTCTTT. This chain connects TRBV6-4 to TRBJ1-1; TRBD1 might be the D (6 bases). Germline V CDR1 and CDR2: MRHNA, SNTAGT. The ends were cut back, 6 bases at V and 1 base at J, with 12 bases in the middle. The CDR3 runs to 14 residues.

This clone was counted once. This chain uses TRBV2 with TRBJ1-2; 9 positions match TRBD1. Germline V gives CDR1 SNHLY, CDR2 FYNNEI. V lost 1 base and J lost 6; bases outside the gene matches: 15. The CDR3 extends over 18 amino acids. CDR3 loop: CASSEGAVWVGQGDGYTF. CDR3 nucleotides: TGTGCCAGCAGTGAAGGAGCGGTTTGGGTGGGACAGGGAGATGGCTACACCTTC.

This sequence joins TRBV14 and TRBJ2-2, with D uncertain. Germline CDR1 reads SGHDN; CDR2 reads FVKESK. The CDR3 has 14 residues. V was cut by 0 bases and J by 4 bases, with 6 bases left in between. The CDR3 protein is CASSQDWSTGELFF. CDR3 DNA sequence: TGTGCCAGCAGCCAAGATTGGAGCACCGGGGAGCTGTTTTTT.

The chain uses TRBV29-1 and TRBJ2-5; maybe TRBD2 (5 bases). Gene TRBJ2-7 matches the end of the DNA better, so the J call may be wrong. The CDR3 has 15 amino acids. From germline, CDR1 is SQVTM and CDR2 ANQGSEA. DNA of the CDR3: TGCAGCGCGATTAAAGGACGGCGCGGAGGATACGAGCAGTACTTC. Amino acid sequence: CSAIKGRRGGYEQYF.

As regards this clone: The sample contains more than one DNA sequence encoding this CDR3. This rearrangement joins TRBV11-3 to TRBJ2-2; TRBD1 might be the D (5 bases). This CDR3 spans 13 amino acids. In germline, CDR1 is SGHNT, CDR2 YENEEA. Trimming cost V 5 bases and J 4 bases, with 8 bases left between them. The CDR3 sequence: CASSPRGTGELFF. DNA for the CDR3: TGTGCCAGCAGCCCAAGGGGCACCGGGGAGCTGTTTTTT. Full variable domain (missing parts from reference TRBV11-3 and TRBJ2-2): EAGVVQSPRYKIIEKKQPVAFWCNPISGHNTLYWYLQNLGQGPELLIRYENEEAVDDSQLPKDRFSAERLKGVDSTLKIQPAELGDSAVYLCASSPRGTGELFFGEGSRLTVL.

On this clone: At one end, the junction sequence differs from germline, possibly due to a read error. The chain uses TRBV5-1 and TRBJ2-7, with D uncertain. The CDR3 sequence is 13 residues long. Germline CDR1 and CDR2: SGHRS and YFSETQ. CDR3: CASSSLGSDEQYF. The CDR3 DNA sequence: TGCGCCAGCAGCTCCCTCGGCTCCGACGAGCAGTACTTC.

The rearrangement uses TRBV18 and TRBJ2-7; 7 positions match TRBD1. The CDR3 consists of 14 residues. Unmatched junction bases numbered 7, after V lost 5 bases and J lost 3 bases. Per the germline V gene, CDR1 is KGHSH and CDR2 is LQKENI. The CDR3 loop reads CASSSTGQSYEQYF. CDR3 nucleotide sequence: TGTGCCAGCTCAAGCACGGGACAGAGCTACGAGCAGTACTTC. Filled out from reference TRBV18 and TRBJ2-7, the complete variable domain reads NAGVMQNPRHLVRRRGQEARLRCSPMKGHSHVYWYRQLPEEGLKFMVYLQKENIIDESGMPKERFSAEFPKEGPSILRIQQVVRGDSAAYFCASSSTGQSYEQYFGPGTRLTVT.

V usage is TRBV29-1 and J usage is TRBJ1-5; possibly TRBD1 for D (5 bases). The CDR3 has 13 amino acids. The germline V gene encodes CDR1 SQVTM and CDR2 ANQGSEA. The V gene lost 2 bases and the J gene lost 7 bases, with 12 bases spanning the gap. The CDR3 here is CSVESGWGQPQHF. As DNA, the CDR3 is TGCAGCGTTGAAAGTGGATGGGGGCAGCCCCAGCATTTT.